This T cell receptor (beta chain) stems from a study of T cell changes during pregnancy in multiple sclerosis. There are 19 residues in the CDR3. V was trimmed by 0 bases and J by 0 bases, leaving 15 bases between them. CDR1 and CDR2 from the germline V gene are LNHNV and YYDKDF (reference sequence). Only a few counts were recorded for this clone. Produced via immunoSEQ multiplex PCR; TCRdb's table is partial and in-frame only. The table shows tens of thousands of clones, with about 93% occurring only once. The TCR originated in a female donor with multiple sclerosis, enrolled in a pregnancy study. The rearrangement uses TRBV15 and TRBJ2-6; tentatively, D is TRBD1 (5 bases). The material was CD4+ T cells from peripheral blood mononuclear cells, obtained in the second trimester of pregnancy. The CDR3 reads CATSRDKGSSDSGANVLTF. The CDR3 region has the DNA TGTGCCACCAGCAGAGACAAGGGGTCCTCAGACTCTGGGGCCAACGTCCTGACTTTC. Together with reference TRBV15 and TRBJ2-6, the CDR3 gives the full variable domain: DAMVIQNPRYQVTQFGKPVTLSCSQTLNHNVMYWYQQKSSQAPKLLFHYYDKDFNNEADTPDNFQSRRPNTSFCFLDIRSPGLGDTAMYLCATSRDKGSSDSGANVLTFGAGSRLTVL.